This T cell receptor (beta chain) was sequenced during a study of PD-1 blockade in classical Hodgkin lymphoma. Sequencing was performed with immunoSEQ multiplex PCR; in TCRdb, only in-frame clones are kept and a portion is missing. The table includes 25,000 to 30,000 clones, around four fifths detected once. V was pared by 4 bases and J by 1 base, with 10 bases of the junction left unmatched. The germline CDR1 and CDR2 sequences are SGHRS and YFSETQ. This CDR3 is built from 17 residues. Time point noted: cycle 4 day 1 (C4D1), after 5 to 7 weeks of nivolumab. Autologous stem cell transplantation was followed by relapse in every patient, and brentuximab vedotin exposure varied.

Sequencing was performed on peripheral blood mononuclear cells (PBMCs), taken before the fourth cycle of nivolumab. The chain couples TRBV5-1 to TRBJ1-3, with 8 bases that match TRBD1. The origin of this receptor is a human donor with classical Hodgkin lymphoma. CDR3 bases: TGCGCCAGCAGCCCCACGGACAGGGCGATTTCTGGAAACACCATATATTTT. Translation gives CASSPTDRAISGNTIYF.